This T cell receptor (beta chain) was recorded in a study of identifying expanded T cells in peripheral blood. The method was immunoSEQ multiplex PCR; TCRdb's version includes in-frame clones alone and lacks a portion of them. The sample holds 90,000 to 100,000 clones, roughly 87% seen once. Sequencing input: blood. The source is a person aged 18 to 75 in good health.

The CDR3 bases are TGTGCCAGTAGTATTCCGCGGGACAGGGGGTCTTGGACCCAGTACTTC. It encodes CASSIPRDRGSWTQYF. This chain links TRBV19 with TRBJ2-5, with 11 bases lining up with TRBD1. V dropped 3 bases and J dropped 7; count of bases not matched to a gene: 10. The germline gives CDR1 LNHDA, CDR2 SQIVND (reference sequence). The CDR3 extends over 16 amino acids.